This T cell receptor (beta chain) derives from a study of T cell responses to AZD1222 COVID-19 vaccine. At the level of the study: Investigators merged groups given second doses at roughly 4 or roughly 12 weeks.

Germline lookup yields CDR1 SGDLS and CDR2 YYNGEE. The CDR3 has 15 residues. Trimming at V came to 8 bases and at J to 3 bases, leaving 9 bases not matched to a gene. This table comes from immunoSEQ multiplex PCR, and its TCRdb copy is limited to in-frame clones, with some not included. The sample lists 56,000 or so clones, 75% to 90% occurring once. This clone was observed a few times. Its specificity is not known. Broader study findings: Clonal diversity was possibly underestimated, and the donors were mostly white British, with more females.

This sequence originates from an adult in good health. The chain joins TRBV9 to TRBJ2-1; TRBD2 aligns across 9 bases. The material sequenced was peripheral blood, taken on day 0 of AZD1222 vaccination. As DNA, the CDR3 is TGTGCCAGTCGGCGGGCGGGAGGGAACTACAATGAGCAGTTCTTC. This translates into CASRRAGGNYNEQFF.